This TCR beta chain was documented in a study of blood T cell repertoires in COVID-19. Study-level information: Sources were T cells, B-cell-depleted T cells, or PBMCs; the material itself was cDNA or gDNA.

CDR3 length: 14 residues. Trimming removed 0 bases at V and 8 bases at J, with 11 bases between. Germline lookup yields CDR1 KGHSH and CDR2 LQKENI. Original handling: How many nucleated cells were present was estimated from reference gene primer amplification. Some clones are missing from TCRdb's copy, which holds only in-frame ones; the method was immunoSEQ multiplex PCR. Clone size and the V and J calls come from that table; the DNA yielded D and trimming. The sample lists about 96,000 clones, around 81% occurring once. This TCR derives from a man between 50 and 59 years old who had recovered from COVID-19. The sample consisted of peripheral blood. J is TRBJ2-1 and V is TRBV18; possibly TRBD2 for D (7 bases). CDR3 residues: CASSPPRGGHEQFF. The CDR3, as DNA: TGTGCCAGCTCACCACCGAGGGGGGGTCATGAGCAGTTCTTC.